A selection of T cell receptor beta chains follows, all from one sample in a study of cytomegalovirus exposure and HLA in healthy donors. Only in-frame clones appear in the TCRdb table, and some are missing; sequencing was by immunoSEQ multiplex PCR. The sample lists 130,000 or so clones, approximately 70% seen once, with 1.5% to 1.7% in the top ten. Sequencing was carried out using PBMCs. The receptors derive from a man aged 18 to 29 in good health and CMV-seronegative. Each CDR3 is given with its conserved first and last residue. The D gene is left open where the match is weak. Clone size is given for some rows only: seen once, a few or many times, or a class if the clone is expanded.

d_call	v_call	j_call	clone_size	cdr3_aa	cdr3_nt
NA	TRBV19	TRBJ1-2	NA	CASSKAGGYPF	TGTGCCAGTAGTAAAGCGGGCGGCTACCCCTTC
NA	TRBV9	TRBJ2-7	NA	CASSVGRGKNSYEQYF	TGTGCCAGCAGCGTAGGACGGGGGAAAAATTCCTACGAGCAGTACTTC
NA	TRBV14	TRBJ2-2	NA	CARSQPGTPNTGELFF	TGTGCCCGCAGCCAACCCGGGACACCGAACACCGGGGAGCTGTTTTTT
TRBD1	TRBV27	TRBJ2-5	once	CASSRGQAQETQYF	TGTGCCAGCAGCAGAGGACAGGCCCAAGAGACCCAGTACTTC
NA	TRBV25-1	TRBJ1-1	NA	CASSEYSLNTEAFF	TGTGCCAGCAGTGAATATAGCCTGAACACTGAAGCTTTCTTT
TRBD1	TRBV5-1	TRBJ1-5	NA	CASSLEPEGADQPQHF	TGCGCCAGCAGCTTGGAACCGGAGGGGGCGGATCAGCCCCAGCATTTT
TRBD2	TRBV6-6	TRBJ2-1	NA	CASSYLAGGYEQFF	TGTGCCAGCAGTTACCTAGCGGGAGGGTATGAGCAGTTCTTC
TRBD1	TRBV25-1	TRBJ2-7	few	CASSENRGLVFREQYF	TGTGCCAGCAGTGAAAACAGGGGGCTGGTTTTTAGAGAGCAGTACTTC
NA	TRBV28	TRBJ1-1	NA	CATCDRFEAFF	TGTGCCACCTGTGACAGGTTTGAAGCTTTCTTT
NA	TRBV6-5	TRBJ1-1	few	CASSMTGNTEAFF	TGTGCCAGCAGTATGACAGGGAACACTGAAGCTTTCTTT
NA	TRBV19	TRBJ2-2	NA	CASNGGTFGGGGELFF	TGTGCCAGTAATGGGGGGACCTTCGGGGGTGGCGGGGAGCTGTTTTTT
TRBD2	TRBV30	TRBJ2-1	NA	CAWSTTWREQTEQFF	TGTGCCTGGAGTACTACCTGGCGGGAGCAGACTGAGCAGTTCTTC
NA	TRBV7-9	TRBJ2-7	NA	CASSPAGPYEQYF	TGTGCCAGCAGCCCTGCAGGCCCCTACGAGCAGTACTTC
TRBD1	TRBV6-1	TRBJ2-1	NA	CASSEFFGTVYNEQFF	TGTGCCAGCAGTGAATTTTTCGGGACAGTATACAATGAGCAGTTCTTC
TRBD1	TRBV6-1	TRBJ2-7	once	CASSEPGTGGYEQYF	TGTGCCAGCAGTGAACCGGGGACAGGGGGTTACGAGCAGTACTTC
NA	TRBV28	TRBJ1-5	NA	CASSLLGPQPQHF	TGTGCCAGCAGTTTATTGGGGCCTCAGCCCCAGCATTTT
TRBD1	TRBV7-8	TRBJ1-2	NA	CASSSGQGKYGYTF	TGTGCCAGCAGCTCCGGACAGGGGAAGTATGGCTACACCTTC
TRBD1	TRBV19	TRBJ1-5	few	CASSMGTGFRQPQHF	TGTGCCAGTAGTATGGGGACAGGGTTTCGTCAGCCCCAGCATTTT
NA	TRBV30	TRBJ2-7	few	CAWSSDSLKTGQYF	TGTGCCTGGAGCTCGGACAGTCTGAAGACAGGGCAGTACTTC